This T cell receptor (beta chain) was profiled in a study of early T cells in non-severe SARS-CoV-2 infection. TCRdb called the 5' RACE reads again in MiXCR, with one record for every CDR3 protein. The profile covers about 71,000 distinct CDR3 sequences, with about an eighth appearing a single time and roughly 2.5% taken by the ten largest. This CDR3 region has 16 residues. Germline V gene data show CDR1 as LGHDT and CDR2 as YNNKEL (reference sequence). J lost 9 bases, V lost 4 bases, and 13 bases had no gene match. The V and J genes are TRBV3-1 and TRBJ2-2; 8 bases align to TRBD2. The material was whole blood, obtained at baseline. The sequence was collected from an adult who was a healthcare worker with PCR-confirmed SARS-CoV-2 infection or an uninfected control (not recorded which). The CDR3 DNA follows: TGTGCCAGCAGCCTAACGGGGGGGGCCCGGAGCCGGGAGCTGTTTTTT. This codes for CASSLTGGARSRELFF.